Given below is one TCR beta chain in context. Using its own MiXCR run on the RT-PCR reads, TCRdb lists one record per CDR3 protein. This sample carries about 540,000 distinct CDR3 sequences, approximately 20% of them seen once, and the ten largest clones take 2.5% to 3%. These data come from a study of response to subunit inactivated influenza vaccine. Germline V gene sequence: CDR1 SGHAT, CDR2 FQNNGV. CDR3 length equals 16 residues. V shed 5 bases and J shed 4 bases, with 18 bases lying between them. These data were also filed under a second study, of T cells expressing NK-cell markers. According to that study: A 5'RACE template switching approach incorporating UMIs was used to make TCR beta cDNA.

The input for sequencing was CD4+ T cells sorted from PBMCs, taken 11 to 12 days after vaccination. V gene TRBV11-2 combines with J gene TRBJ2-1; possible D gene TRBD1, 6 bases. This TCR was sampled from a man between 45 and 60 years old who received an inactivated influenza vaccine. CDR3 coding DNA: TGTGCCAGCAGCACCGCAACAGGGTTTAGGTACAATGAGCAGTTCTTC. This codes for CASSTATGFRYNEQFF.